The TCR beta chain described here comes from a study of ipilimumab plus nivolumab after autologous stem cell transplantation. Whole-study context: A median of about 8 nivolumab and 5 or 6 ipilimumab doses were given. Study results and caveats: TCR repertoire, Treg phenotype and gut microbiota reportedly support more study of this approach.

Checkpoint therapy with ipilimumab 1 mg/kg began 14 to 28 days after transplant. A note on this clone: Its antigen is not identified.

Per the germline V gene, CDR1 is SGHAT and CDR2 is FQNNGV. V lost 1 base and J lost 13, with 16 bases in between. CDR3 length: 13 residues. Clones were read by immunoSEQ multiplex PCR, and TCRdb kept only the in-frame ones, dropping some. The repertoire holds about 10,000 clones, with almost 70% as singletons. The clonotype was recovered from a female donor with multiple myeloma. The chain couples TRBV11-2 to TRBJ1-1; D is perhaps TRBD1 (5 bases). The input for sequencing was PBMCs, taken in a trial of ipilimumab plus nivolumab as post-transplant consolidation. CDR3 protein: CASSLVSGESGFF. The CDR3 DNA reads as TGTGCCAGCAGCTTAGTGTCGGGGGAGTCGGGTTTCTTT.